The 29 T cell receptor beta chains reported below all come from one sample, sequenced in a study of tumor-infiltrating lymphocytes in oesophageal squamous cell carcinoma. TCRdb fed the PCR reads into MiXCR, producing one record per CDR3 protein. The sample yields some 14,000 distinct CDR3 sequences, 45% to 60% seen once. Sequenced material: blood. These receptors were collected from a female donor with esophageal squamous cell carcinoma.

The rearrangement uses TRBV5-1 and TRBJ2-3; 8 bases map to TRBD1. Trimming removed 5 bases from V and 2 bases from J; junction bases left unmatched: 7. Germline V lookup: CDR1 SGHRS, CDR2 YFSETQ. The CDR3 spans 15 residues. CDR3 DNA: TGCGCCAGCAGGCCCGGGACAGGTAACACAGATACGCAGTATTTT. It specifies CASRPGTGNTDTQYF.

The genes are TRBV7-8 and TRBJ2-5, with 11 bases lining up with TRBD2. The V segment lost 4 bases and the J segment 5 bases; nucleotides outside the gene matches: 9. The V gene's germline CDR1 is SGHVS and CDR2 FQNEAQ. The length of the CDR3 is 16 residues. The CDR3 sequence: CASSYRLAGPRETQYF. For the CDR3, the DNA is TGTGCCAGCAGCTACAGACTAGCGGGGCCCAGGGAGACCCAGTACTTC.

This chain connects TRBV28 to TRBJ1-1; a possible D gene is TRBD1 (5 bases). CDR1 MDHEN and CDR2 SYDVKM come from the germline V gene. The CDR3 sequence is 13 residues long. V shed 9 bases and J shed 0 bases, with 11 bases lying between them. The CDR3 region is CASGTDVNTEAFF. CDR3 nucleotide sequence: TGTGCCAGTGGGACCGACGTGAACACTGAAGCTTTCTTT.

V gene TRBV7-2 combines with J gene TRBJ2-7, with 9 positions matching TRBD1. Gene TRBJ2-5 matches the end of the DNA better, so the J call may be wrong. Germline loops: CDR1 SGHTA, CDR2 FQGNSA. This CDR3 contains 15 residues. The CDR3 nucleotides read TGTGCCAGCAGCTTAGGGGGACAGGGCCAAGAGACCCAGTACTTC. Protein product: CASSLGGQGQETQYF.

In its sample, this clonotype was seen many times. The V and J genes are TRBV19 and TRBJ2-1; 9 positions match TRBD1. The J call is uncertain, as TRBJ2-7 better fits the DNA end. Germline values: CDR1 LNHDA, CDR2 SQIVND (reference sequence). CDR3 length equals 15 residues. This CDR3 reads CASSRSDRGKLEQYF. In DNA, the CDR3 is TGTGCCAGTAGTAGATCCGACAGGGGGAAATTGGAGCAGTACTTC.

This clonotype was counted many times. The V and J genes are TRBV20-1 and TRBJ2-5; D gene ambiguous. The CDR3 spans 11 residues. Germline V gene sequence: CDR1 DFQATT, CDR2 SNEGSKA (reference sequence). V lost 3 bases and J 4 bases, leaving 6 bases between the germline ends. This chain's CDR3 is CSASLGETQYF. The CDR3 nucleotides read TGCAGTGCTAGTTTAGGAGAGACCCAGTACTTC.

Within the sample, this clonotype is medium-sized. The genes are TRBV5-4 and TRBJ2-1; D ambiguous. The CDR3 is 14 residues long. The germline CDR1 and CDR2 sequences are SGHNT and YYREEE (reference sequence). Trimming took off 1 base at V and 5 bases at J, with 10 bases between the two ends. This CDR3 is CASSLSRGNNEQFF. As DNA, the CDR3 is TGTGCCAGCAGCTTGTCGCGTGGGAACAATGAGCAGTTCTTC.

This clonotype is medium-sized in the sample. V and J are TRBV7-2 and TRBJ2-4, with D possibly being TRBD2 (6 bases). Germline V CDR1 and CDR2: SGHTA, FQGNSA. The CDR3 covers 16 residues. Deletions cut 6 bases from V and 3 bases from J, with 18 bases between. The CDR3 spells CASSPVRGLGKNIQYF. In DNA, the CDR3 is TGTGCCAGCAGTCCCGTGCGGGGCTTGGGCAAAAACATTCAGTACTTC. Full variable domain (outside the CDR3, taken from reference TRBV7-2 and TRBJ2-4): GAGVSQSPSNKVTEKGKDVELRCDPISGHTALYWYRQSLGQGLEFLIYFQGNSAPDKSGLPSDRFSAERTGGSVSTLTIQRTQQEDSAVYLCASSPVRGLGKNIQYFGAGTRLSVL.

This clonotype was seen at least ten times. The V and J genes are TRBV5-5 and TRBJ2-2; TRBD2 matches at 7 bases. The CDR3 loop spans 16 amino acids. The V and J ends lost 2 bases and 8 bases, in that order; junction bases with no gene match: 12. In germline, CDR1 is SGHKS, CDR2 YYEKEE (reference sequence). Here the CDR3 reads CASSFGGTATMGELFF. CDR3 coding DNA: TGTGCCAGCAGCTTCGGGGGGACGGCCACGATGGGGGAGCTGTTTTTT.

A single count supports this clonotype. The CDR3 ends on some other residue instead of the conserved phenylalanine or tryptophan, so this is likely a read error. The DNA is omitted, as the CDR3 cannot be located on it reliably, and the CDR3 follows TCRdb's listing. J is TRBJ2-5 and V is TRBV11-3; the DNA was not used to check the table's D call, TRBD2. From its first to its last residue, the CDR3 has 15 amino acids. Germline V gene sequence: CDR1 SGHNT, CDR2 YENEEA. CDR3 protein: CASSLEGESPLHFGN.

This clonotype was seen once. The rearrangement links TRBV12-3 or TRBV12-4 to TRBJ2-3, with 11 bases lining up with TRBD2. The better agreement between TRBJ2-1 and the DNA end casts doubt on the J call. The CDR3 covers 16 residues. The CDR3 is CASRRGVAGGPGEQFF. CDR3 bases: TGTGCCAGCCGCCGAGGGGTAGCGGGAGGGCCGGGTGAGCAGTTCTTC.

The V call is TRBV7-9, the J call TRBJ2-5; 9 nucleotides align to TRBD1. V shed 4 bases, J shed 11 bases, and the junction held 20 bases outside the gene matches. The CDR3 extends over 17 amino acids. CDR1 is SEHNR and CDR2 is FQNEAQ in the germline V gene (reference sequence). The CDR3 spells CASSSRTGTGTRNEQYF. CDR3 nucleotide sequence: TGTGCCAGCAGCTCCAGGACCGGGACAGGGACTCGCAATGAGCAGTACTTC.

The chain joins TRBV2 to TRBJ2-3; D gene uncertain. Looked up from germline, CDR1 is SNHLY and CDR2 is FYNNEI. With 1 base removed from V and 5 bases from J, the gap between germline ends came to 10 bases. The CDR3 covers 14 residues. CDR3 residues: CASSEVGLGDTQYF. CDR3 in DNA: TGTGCCAGCAGTGAAGTTGGATTGGGAGATACGCAGTATTTT.

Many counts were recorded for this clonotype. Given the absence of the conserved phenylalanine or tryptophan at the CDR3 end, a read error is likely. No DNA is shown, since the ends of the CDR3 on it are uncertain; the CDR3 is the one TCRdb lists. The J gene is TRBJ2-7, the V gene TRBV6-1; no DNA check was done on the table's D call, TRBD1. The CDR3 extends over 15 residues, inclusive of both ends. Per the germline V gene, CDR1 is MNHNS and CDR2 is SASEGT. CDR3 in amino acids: CASSESGVGGYTFGS.

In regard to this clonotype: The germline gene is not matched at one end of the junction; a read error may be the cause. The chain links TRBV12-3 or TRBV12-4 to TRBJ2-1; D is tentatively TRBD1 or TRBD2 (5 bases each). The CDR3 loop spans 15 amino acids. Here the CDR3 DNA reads TGTGCCAGCAGTTTAGGGCAGGGAATGACCGGGGAGCTGTACTTC. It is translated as CASSLGQGMTGELYF.

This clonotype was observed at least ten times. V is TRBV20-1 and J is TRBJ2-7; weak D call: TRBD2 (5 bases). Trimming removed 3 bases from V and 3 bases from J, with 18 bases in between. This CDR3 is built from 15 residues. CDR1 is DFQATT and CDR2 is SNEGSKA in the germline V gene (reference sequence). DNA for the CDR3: TGCAGTGCTAGGAAAGGTGCAAATCGGGGCTACGAGCAGTACTTC. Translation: CSARKGANRGYEQYF.

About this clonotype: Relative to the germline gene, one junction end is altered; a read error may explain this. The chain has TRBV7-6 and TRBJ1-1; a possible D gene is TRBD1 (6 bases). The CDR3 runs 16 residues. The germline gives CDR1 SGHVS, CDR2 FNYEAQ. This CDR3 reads CASSPAGAGGPREQYF. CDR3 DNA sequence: TGTGCCAGCAGCCCCGCAGGTGCGGGGGGGCCAAGGGAGCAGTACTTT.

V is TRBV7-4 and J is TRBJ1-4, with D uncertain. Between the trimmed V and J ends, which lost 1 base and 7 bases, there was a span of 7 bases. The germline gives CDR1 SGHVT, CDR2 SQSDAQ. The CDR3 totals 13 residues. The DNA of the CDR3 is TGTGCCAGCAGCTTAGGGATCGGTGAAAAACTGTTTTTT. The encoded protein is CASSLGIGEKLFF.

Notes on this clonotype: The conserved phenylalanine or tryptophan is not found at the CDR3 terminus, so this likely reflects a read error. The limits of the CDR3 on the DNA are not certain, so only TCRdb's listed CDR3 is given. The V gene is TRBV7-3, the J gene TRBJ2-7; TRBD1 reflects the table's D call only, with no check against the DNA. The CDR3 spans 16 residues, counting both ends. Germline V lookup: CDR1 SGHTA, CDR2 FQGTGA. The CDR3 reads CASSPRDGAYEQYFGN.

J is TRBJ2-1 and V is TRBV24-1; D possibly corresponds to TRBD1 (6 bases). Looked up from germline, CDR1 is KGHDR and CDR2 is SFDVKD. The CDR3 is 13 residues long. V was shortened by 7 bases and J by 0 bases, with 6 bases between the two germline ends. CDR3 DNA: TGTGCCACCAGACAGGGCTCCTACAATGAGCAGTTCTTC. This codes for CATRQGSYNEQFF.

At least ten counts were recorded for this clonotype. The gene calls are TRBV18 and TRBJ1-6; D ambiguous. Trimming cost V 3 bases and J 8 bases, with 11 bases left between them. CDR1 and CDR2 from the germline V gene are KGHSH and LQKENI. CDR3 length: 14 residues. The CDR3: CASSPTALDSPLHF. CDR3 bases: TGTGCCAGCTCACCCACAGCTCTTGATTCACCCCTCCACTTT.

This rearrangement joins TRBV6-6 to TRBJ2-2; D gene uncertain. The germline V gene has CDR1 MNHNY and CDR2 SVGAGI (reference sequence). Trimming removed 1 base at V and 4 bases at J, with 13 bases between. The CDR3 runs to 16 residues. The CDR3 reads CASSYFTPRSTGELFF. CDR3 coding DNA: TGTGCCAGCAGTTACTTCACCCCAAGGAGCACCGGGGAGCTGTTTTTT.

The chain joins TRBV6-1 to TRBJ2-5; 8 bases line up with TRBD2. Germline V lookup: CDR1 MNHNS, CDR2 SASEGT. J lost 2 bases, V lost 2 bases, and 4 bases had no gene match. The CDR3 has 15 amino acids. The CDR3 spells CASSELRLAQETQYF. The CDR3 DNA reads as TGTGCCAGCAGTGAATTGCGACTAGCGCAAGAGACCCAGTACTTC.

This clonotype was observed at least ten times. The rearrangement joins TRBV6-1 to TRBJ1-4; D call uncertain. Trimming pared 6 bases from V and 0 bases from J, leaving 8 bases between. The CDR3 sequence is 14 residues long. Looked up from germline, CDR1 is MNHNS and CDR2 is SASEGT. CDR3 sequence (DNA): TGTGCCAGCAGATCGTATGCAACTAATGAAAAACTGTTTTTT. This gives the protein CASRSYATNEKLFF.

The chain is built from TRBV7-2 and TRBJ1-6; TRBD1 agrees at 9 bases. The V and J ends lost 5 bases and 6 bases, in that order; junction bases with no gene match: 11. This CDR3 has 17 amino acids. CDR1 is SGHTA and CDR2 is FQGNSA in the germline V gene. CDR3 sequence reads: CASSTWDREMGNSPLHF. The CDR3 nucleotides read TGTGCCAGCAGCACCTGGGACAGGGAAATGGGTAATTCACCCCTCCACTTT.

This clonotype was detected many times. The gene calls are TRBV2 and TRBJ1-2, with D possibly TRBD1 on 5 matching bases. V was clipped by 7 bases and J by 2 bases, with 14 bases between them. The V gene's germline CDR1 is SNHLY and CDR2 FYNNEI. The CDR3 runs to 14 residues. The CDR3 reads CASTGREGNYGYTF. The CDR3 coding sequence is TGTGCCAGCACAGGACGGGAGGGGAACTATGGCTACACCTTC.

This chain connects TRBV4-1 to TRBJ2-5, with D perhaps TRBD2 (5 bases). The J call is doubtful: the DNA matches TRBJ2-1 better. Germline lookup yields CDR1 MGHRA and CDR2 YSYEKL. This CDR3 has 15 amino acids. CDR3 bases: TGCGCCAGCAGCCAAGAACGGGACTCCTACAATGAGCAGTTCTTC. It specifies CASSQERDSYNEQFF.

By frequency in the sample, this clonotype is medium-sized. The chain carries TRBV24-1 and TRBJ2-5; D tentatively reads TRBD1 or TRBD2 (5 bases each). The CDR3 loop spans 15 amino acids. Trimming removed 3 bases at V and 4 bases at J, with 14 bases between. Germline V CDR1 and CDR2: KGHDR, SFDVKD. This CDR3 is CATSDLGTGRETQYF. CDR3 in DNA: TGTGCCACCAGTGATCTAGGGACGGGGAGAGAGACCCAGTACTTC.

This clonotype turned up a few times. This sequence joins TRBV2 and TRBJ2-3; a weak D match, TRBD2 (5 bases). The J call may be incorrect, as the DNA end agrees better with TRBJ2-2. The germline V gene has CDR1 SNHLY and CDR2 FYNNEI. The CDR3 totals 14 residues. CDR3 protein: CASSPGLVVGELFF. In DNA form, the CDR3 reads TGTGCCAGCAGTCCAGGACTGGTCGTCGGGGAGCTGTTTTTT.